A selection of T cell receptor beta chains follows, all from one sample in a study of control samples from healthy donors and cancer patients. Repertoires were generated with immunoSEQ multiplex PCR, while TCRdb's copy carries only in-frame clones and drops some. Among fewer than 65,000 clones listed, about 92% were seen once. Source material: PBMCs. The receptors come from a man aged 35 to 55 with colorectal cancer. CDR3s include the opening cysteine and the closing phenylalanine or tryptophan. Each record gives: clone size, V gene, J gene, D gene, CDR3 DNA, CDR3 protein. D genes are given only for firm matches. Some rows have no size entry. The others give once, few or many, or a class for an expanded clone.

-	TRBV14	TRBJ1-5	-	TGTGCCAGCAGCCAAGACCTGAATCATAGCAATCAGCCCCAGCATTTT	CASSQDLNHSNQPQHF
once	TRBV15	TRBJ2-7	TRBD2	TGTGCCACCAGCAGAGACGGGACTAGCGGGAACCTCTACGAGCAGTACTTC	CATSRDGTSGNLYEQYF
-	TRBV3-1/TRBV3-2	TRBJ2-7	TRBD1	TGTGCCAGCAGCCTTCGACAGGGCTACGAGCAGTACTTC	CASSLRQGYEQYF
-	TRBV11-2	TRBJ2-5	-	TGTGCCAGCAAGAAAAGATTCCAAGAGACCCAGTACTTC	CASKKRFQETQYF
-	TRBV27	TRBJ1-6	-	TGTGCCAGCAGCGGACCGTATAATTCACCCCTCCACTTT	CASSGPYNSPLHF
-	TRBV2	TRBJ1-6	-	TGTGCCAGCAGTTCTGGGGGCTATAATTCACCCCTCCACTTT	CASSSGGYNSPLHF
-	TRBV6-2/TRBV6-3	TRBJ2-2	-	TGTGCCAGTAGCAGGGCCGGGTACACCGGGGAGCTGTTTTTT	CASSRAGYTGELFF
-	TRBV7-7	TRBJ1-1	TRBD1	TGTGCTAGCAGCTTAGTCCGGCAGGGGGCCTGTGCTTTCTTT	CASSLVRQGACAFF
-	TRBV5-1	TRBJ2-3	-	TGCGCCAGCAGCTTGGGGCGCGGGGACACAGATACGCAGTATTTT	CASSLGRGDTDTQYF
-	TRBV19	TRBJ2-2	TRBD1	TGTGCCAGTAGTGACAGGGGGTTGGCCGGGGAGCTGTTTTTT	CASSDRGLAGELFF
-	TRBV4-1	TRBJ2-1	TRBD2	TGCGCCAGCAGCCAAGGAGTGCGACTAGCGGGAGAATTCTTC	CASSQGVRLAGEFF
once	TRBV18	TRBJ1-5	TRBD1	TGTGCCAGCTCCCCCAGGGGGACTAGCAATCAGCCCCAGCATTTT	CASSPRGTSNQPQHF
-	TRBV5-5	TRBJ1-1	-	TGTGCCAGCAGATTGGTGGGATCCCGGGGCACTGAAGCTTTCTTT	CASRLVGSRGTEAFF
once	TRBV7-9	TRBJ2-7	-	TGTGCCAGCAGCTTAGGTGTTAAACCCGAGCAGTACTTC	CASSLGVKPEQYF
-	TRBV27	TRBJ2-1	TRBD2	TGTGCCAGCAGCCAGGGGACTAGCGGGAGGGCCATGAATGAGCAGTTCTTC	CASSQGTSGRAMNEQFF
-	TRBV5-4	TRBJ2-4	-	TGTGCCACCGGGCCCCAGCTGAGGGACATTCAGTACTTC	CATGPQLRDIQYF
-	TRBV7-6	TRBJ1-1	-	TGTGCCAGCAGGGATGAAGGGAGAGGGGGAACTGAAGCTTTCTTT	CASRDEGRGGTEAFF
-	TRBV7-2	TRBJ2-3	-	TGTGCCAGCAGCTCCTCCCCTTGGGGTCCAGATACGCAGTATTTT	CASSSSPWGPDTQYF
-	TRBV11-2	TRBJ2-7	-	TGTGCCAGCAGCTTAGTGGCGGTAGGCTACGAGCAGTACTTC	CASSLVAVGYEQYF
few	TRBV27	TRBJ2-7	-	TGTGCCAGCAGTTTATTAGGGGACGAGCAGTACTTC	CASSLLGDEQYF